The rows below give T cell receptor beta chains drawn from one sample of a study of PD-1 blockade in classical Hodgkin lymphoma. Repertoires were generated with immunoSEQ multiplex PCR, while TCRdb's copy carries only in-frame clones and drops some. The table has 40,000 or so clones, about three quarters seen once. Sequencing used peripheral blood mononuclear cells (PBMCs), obtained at baseline. These receptors were taken from a human donor with classical Hodgkin lymphoma. CDR3s include the opening cysteine and the closing phenylalanine or tryptophan. A D gene is named only where the DNA matches it firmly. The size entry is marked missing in some rows and otherwise reads once, few, many or a size class.

j_gene | d_gene | abundance | v_gene | CDR3nt | CDR3aa
TRBJ1-4 | NA | NA | TRBV19 | TGTGCCAGTAGTACCGGGACCCTTGAAAAACTGTTTTTT | CASSTGTLEKLFF
TRBJ2-7 | NA | NA | TRBV2 | TGTGCCAGCAGTGAAGTGGTTTTAGGAACAGGGTCTCTCTTGGAGCAGTACTTC | CASSEVVLGTGSLLEQYF
TRBJ1-2 | NA | many | TRBV9 | TGTGCCAGCAGCGAGGAGGTCGACTATGGCTACACCTTC | CASSEEVDYGYTF
TRBJ1-2 | TRBD1 | NA | TRBV19 | TGTGCCAGTAGTAGGGACAGTTTTGGCTATGGCTACACCTTC | CASSRDSFGYGYTF
TRBJ2-3 | TRBD2 | NA | TRBV5-1 | TGCGCCAGCAGGCGGGAGTCGGTAGATACGCAGTATTTT | CASRRESVDTQYF
TRBJ2-7 | TRBD2 | medium-sized | TRBV11-2 | TGTGCCAGCAGCTTAGAATGGGACTACCACGCCTACGAGCAGTACTTC | CASSLEWDYHAYEQYF
TRBJ2-5 | TRBD2 | once | TRBV5-1 | TGCGCCAGCAGCTTGCTAACTAGCGGGAGGGGAGAGACCCAGTACTTC | CASSLLTSGRGETQYF
TRBJ1-5 | TRBD1 | NA | TRBV19 | TGTGCCAGTAGTATTCTTCAGGGGGCGTTGAATCAGCCCCAGCATTTT | CASSILQGALNQPQHF
TRBJ2-2 | TRBD2 | NA | TRBV9 | TGTGCCAGCAGCCCCGCCGGGACTAGCGCCACCGGGGAGCTGTTTTTT | CASSPAGTSATGELFF
TRBJ2-3 | NA | NA | TRBV2 | TGTGCCAGCAGTGACGGTGGCACAGATACGCAGTATTTT | CASSDGGTDTQYF
TRBJ1-4 | NA | NA | TRBV19 | TGTGCCAGTAGTTCAGGACGGTTTGCGGCTAATGAAAAACTGTTTTTT | CASSSGRFAANEKLFF
TRBJ2-3 | TRBD2 | many | TRBV9 | TGTGCCAGCAGCTCCCGACTAGCGGGCTTCACAGATACGCAGTATTTT | CASSSRLAGFTDTQYF
TRBJ1-1 | NA | few | TRBV19 | TGTGCCAGTAGGGGACACAAGAACACTGAAGCTTTCTTT | CASRGHKNTEAFF
TRBJ1-2 | NA | NA | TRBV28 | TGTGCCAGCAGTCTGACCAACTTTGCATGGCAGGAGGGCTACACCTTC | CASSLTNFAWQEGYTF
TRBJ2-5 | NA | NA | TRBV9 | TGTGCCAGCAGCGTAGACCAACACGGGGGTTGGACCCAGTACTTC | CASSVDQHGGWTQYF
TRBJ1-3 | NA | NA | TRBV18 | TGTGCCAGCTCACCTAGGATAACAGGCAGGAGATCTGGAAACACCATATATTTT | CASSPRITGRRSGNTIYF
TRBJ2-7 | TRBD2 | NA | TRBV7-2 | TGTGCCAGCAGCTTAGCGGCTAGCGGGGCCTCCTACGAGCAGTACTTC | CASSLAASGASYEQYF
TRBJ2-2 | NA | once | TRBV11-2 | TGTGCCAGCAGCCTCGACAGCTCGAACACCGGGGAGCTGTTTTTT | CASSLDSSNTGELFF
TRBJ2-7 | NA | NA | TRBV6-1 | TGTGCCAGCAGTGAACGGATTAACGGGGCCTACGAGCAGTACTTC | CASSERINGAYEQYF
TRBJ1-2 | NA | NA | TRBV28 | TGTGCCAGCAGATCATGGGGACCGAAAGACTATGGCTACACCTTC | CASRSWGPKDYGYTF
TRBJ2-1 | TRBD2 | NA | TRBV6-6 | TGTGCCAGCAGGGGGACTAGCTCCTACAATGAGCAGTTCTTC | CASRGTSSYNEQFF
TRBJ2-3 | TRBD2 | NA | TRBV5-4 | TGTGCCAGCAGCCCGCTTAGCGGGAGAAGCACAGATACGCAGTATTTT | CASSPLSGRSTDTQYF
TRBJ2-1 | TRBD2 | NA | TRBV27 | TGTGCCAGCAGTTCATATAGCGGGAGGGGTCCCTACAATGAGCAGTTCTTC | CASSSYSGRGPYNEQFF
TRBJ2-7 | TRBD2 | NA | TRBV6-4 | TGTGCCAGCAGTCCGGGACTAGCGGGAGTCGTCCGGAGTTCCTACGAGCAGTACTTC | CASSPGLAGVVRSSYEQYF
TRBJ1-3 | NA | NA | TRBV28 | TGTGCCAGCAGCCGATATGGGTCTGGAAACACCATATATTTT | CASSRYGSGNTIYF
TRBJ2-1 | NA | NA | TRBV7-6 | TGTGCCAGCAGCCCCCCGTTAAGGGGCAGCTCCTACAATGAGCAGTTCTTC | CASSPPLRGSSYNEQFF
TRBJ2-2 | NA | NA | TRBV5-1 | TGCGCCAGCAGCTTGGGTTCCGCGAACACCGGGGAGCTGTTTTTT | CASSLGSANTGELFF
TRBJ2-1 | NA | NA | TRBV28 | TGTGCCAGCAGTTCGACCCTTAGGACTATCTGGTCCTACAATGAGCAGTTCTTC | CASSSTLRTIWSYNEQFF
TRBJ2-7 | NA | NA | TRBV28 | TGTGCCAGCAGTCTCTGGACACGGGAGCAGTACTTC | CASSLWTREQYF
TRBJ2-2 | TRBD1 | NA | TRBV7-6 | TGTGCCAGCAGCCGTGAGACAGGGTCGAGCACCGGGGAGCTGTTTTTT | CASSRETGSSTGELFF
TRBJ1-1 | NA | many | TRBV5-1 | TGCGCCAGCAGCTTGGGCCAGGGTGGCACTGAAGCTTTCTTT | CASSLGQGGTEAFF
TRBJ2-3 | NA | NA | TRBV4-3 | TGCGCCAGCAGCCAAGCGTCCAGGGGCACAGATACGCAGTATTTT | CASSQASRGTDTQYF
TRBJ2-1 | TRBD1 | NA | TRBV6-6 | TGTGCCAGCAGTCTCCGACAGGGGGCCTACAATGAGCAGTTCTTC | CASSLRQGAYNEQFF
TRBJ2-3 | NA | NA | TRBV5-1 | TGCGCCAGCAGCTTGGCAGTCTTGATAAGGGGTACAGATACGCAGTATTTT | CASSLAVLIRGTDTQYF
TRBJ2-7 | NA | NA | TRBV19 | TGTGCCAGTAGTATCTTCGCGGGGCGAGCTGGCGAGCAGTACTTC | CASSIFAGRAGEQYF
TRBJ2-3 | NA | NA | TRBV9 | TGTGCCAGCAGCGTAGGATTAGCTGGCACAGATACGCAGTATTTT | CASSVGLAGTDTQYF
TRBJ1-2 | TRBD1 | NA | TRBV5-6 | TGTGCCAGCAGCTTGGCGACAGGGAATGGCTACACCTTC | CASSLATGNGYTF
TRBJ2-1 | TRBD2 | NA | TRBV9 | TGTGCCAGCAGCTCAAAGCGGGAGAGGTCCTACAATGAGCAGTTCTTC | CASSSKRERSYNEQFF
TRBJ2-7 | NA | NA | TRBV28 | TGTGCCGACCAGATCTACGAGCAGTACTTC | CADQIYEQYF
TRBJ2-1 | TRBD2 | NA | TRBV29-1 | TGCAGCGTTGTGGGGGGTGAAGGGACTAGCGGGAGACCCTCCTACAATGAGCAGTTCTTC | CSVVGGEGTSGRPSYNEQFF
TRBJ2-5 | NA | NA | TRBV28 | TGTGCCAGCAGTACAGGACTGGGCATTTTAGAGACCCAGTACTTC | CASSTGLGILETQYF
TRBJ2-7 | TRBD2 | NA | TRBV4-3 | TGCGCCAGCAGCCAAACAAGCGGGATCTACTACGAGCAGTACTTC | CASSQTSGIYYEQYF
TRBJ2-1 | TRBD2 | NA | TRBV27 | TGTGCCAGCAGCCGACTAGCGGGAGGGGCCTACAATGAGCAGTTCTTC | CASSRLAGGAYNEQFF
TRBJ2-1 | NA | once | TRBV11-3 | TGTGCCAGCAGCTTCACCGAGGACGGTCCCCCCGATGAGCAGTTCTTC | CASSFTEDGPPDEQFF
TRBJ2-5 | TRBD1 | NA | TRBV2 | TGTGCCAGCAGTTCCGGGACAGGGGGCGCGGAGACCCAGTACTTC | CASSSGTGGAETQYF
TRBJ2-3 | NA | NA | TRBV9 | TGTGCCAGCGGGGAGCCTAGCACAGATACGCAGTATTTT | CASGEPSTDTQYF
TRBJ1-1 | TRBD1 | NA | TRBV5-1 | TGCGCCAGCAGCCCACAGGGGCCCGGGGTCGCTGAAGCTTTCTTT | CASSPQGPGVAEAFF
TRBJ1-1 | NA | NA | TRBV28 | TGTGCCAGCAGTTTACAGCGGGGGTTCGGTTCTGAAGCTTTCTTT | CASSLQRGFGSEAFF